This T cell receptor (beta chain) is from a study of cytomegalovirus exposure and HLA in healthy donors. The PCR had 60 Vbeta and 13 Jbeta primers. TCRdb's copy holds only in-frame clones and misses some; the assay was immunoSEQ multiplex PCR. The sample records 180,000 or so clones, roughly a tenth being singletons. A word on this clone: The antigen remains undetermined.

Germline CDR1 is KGHSH and CDR2 is LQKENI. The V segment lost 4 bases and the J segment 2 bases; nucleotides outside the gene matches: 9. The length of the CDR3 is 17 residues. General study points: Trimming of TCR beta V- and J-genes showed a link, identified in a later analysis, to a missense DCLRE1C variant.

This chain joins TRBV18 and TRBJ2-1; 9 nucleotides match TRBD1. Sequencing was carried out using PBMCs. The clonotype originates from a young woman in good health and CMV-seropositive. CDR3 in DNA: TGTGCCAGCTCACGGGCTGGGACAGGGAACCCCTACAATGAGCAGTTCTTC. This encodes CASSRAGTGNPYNEQFF.